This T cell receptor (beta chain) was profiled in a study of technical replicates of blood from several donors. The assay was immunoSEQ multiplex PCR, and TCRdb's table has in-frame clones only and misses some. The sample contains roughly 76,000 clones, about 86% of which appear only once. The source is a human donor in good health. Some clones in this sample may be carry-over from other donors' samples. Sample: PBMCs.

CDR3 in amino acids: CASSQDRDRKLFF. In nucleotides, the CDR3 is TGCGCCAGCAGCCAAGATCGGGACAGAAAACTGTTTTTT. J is TRBJ1-4 and V is TRBV4-3; 7 bases agree with TRBD1. There are 13 residues in the CDR3. The germline CDR1 and CDR2 sequences are LGHNA and YSLEER. With V trimmed by 0 bases and J by 10 bases, 2 bases remained unmatched.